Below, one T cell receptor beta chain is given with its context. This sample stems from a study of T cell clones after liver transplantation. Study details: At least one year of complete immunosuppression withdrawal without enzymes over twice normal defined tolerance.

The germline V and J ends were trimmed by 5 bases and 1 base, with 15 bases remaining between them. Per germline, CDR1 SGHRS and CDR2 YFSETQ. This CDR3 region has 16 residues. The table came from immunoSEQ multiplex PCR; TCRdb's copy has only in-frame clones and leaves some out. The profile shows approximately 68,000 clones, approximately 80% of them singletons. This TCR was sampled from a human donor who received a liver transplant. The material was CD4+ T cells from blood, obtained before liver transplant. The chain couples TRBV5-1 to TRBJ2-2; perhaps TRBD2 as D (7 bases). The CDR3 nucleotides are TGCGCCAGCAGACTAGGGGGGGCTGTGAACACCGGGGAGCTGTTTTTT. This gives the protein CASRLGGAVNTGELFF.